This T cell receptor (beta chain) was captured by sequencing in a study of blood T cells in healthy people across ages. Around 10 milliliters of peripheral blood were drawn from each donor. Deletions cut 0 bases from V and 0 bases from J, with 10 bases between. CDR1 and CDR2 from the germline V gene are LGHNA and YSLEER. The CDR3 contains 16 residues. This clonotype was counted only a few times. The second PCR ran about 6 to 11 cycles with a sample-barcoded 5' primer and J-beta primers. TCRdb redid the calling of the 5' RACE reads with MiXCR, one entry per CDR3 protein. The data contain over 1,200,000 distinct CDR3 sequences, approximately 59% of them singletons.

The TCR sequence derives from a young man in good health. What was sequenced was blood. The genes are TRBV4-3 and TRBJ2-3; no clear D gene. The CDR3 DNA reads as TGCGCCAGCAGCCAAGATGGCCCATCGAGCACAGATACGCAGTATTTT. It encodes CASSQDGPSSTDTQYF.